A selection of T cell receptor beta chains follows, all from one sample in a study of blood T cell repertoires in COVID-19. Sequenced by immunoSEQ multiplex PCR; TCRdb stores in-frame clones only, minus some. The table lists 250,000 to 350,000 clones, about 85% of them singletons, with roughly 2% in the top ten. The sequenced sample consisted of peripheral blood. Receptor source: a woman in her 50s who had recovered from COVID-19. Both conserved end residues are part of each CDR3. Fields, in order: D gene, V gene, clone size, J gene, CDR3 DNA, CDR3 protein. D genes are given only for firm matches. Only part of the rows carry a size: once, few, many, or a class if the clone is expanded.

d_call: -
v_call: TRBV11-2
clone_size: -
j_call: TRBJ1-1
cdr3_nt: TGTGCCAGCAGCTTAGGGATGGGCAGTGAAGCTTTCTTT
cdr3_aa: CASSLGMGSEAFF

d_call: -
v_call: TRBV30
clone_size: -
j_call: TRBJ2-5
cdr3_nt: TGTGCCTGGAGTGTGTGGGGGGAAGAGACCCAGTACTTC
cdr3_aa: CAWSVWGEETQYF

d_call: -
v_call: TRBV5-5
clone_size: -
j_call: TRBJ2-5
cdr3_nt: TGTGCCAGCAGCTTGGGGGCTAGCGAAGGGACCCAGTACTTC
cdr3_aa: CASSLGASEGTQYF

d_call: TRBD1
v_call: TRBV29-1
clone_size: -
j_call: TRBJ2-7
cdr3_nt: TGCAGCGTGCTTAGGACAGGCCGAACCTACGAGCAGTACTTC
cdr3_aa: CSVLRTGRTYEQYF

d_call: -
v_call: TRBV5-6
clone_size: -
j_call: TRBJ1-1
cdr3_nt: TGTGCCAGCAGCTTGTCAAGCCACACTGAAGCTTTCTTT
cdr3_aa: CASSLSSHTEAFF

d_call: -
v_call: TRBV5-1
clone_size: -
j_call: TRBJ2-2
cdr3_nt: TGCGCCAGCAGCCGCGACATGCCGAACACCGGGGAGCTGTTTTTT
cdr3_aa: CASSRDMPNTGELFF

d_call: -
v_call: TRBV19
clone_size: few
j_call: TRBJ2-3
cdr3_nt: TGTGCCAGTGGGGGGGGCCCCACGCAGTATTTT
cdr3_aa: CASGGGPTQYF

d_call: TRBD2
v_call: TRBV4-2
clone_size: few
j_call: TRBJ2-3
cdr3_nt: TGTGCCAGCAGCCTAAATCCCCAAGCGGGGGGCACAGATACGCAGTATTTT
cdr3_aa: CASSLNPQAGGTDTQYF

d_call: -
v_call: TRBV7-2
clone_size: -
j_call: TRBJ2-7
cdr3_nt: TGTGCCAGCAGCTTAGGTGCCCTCGGCGAGCAGTACTTC
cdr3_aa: CASSLGALGEQYF

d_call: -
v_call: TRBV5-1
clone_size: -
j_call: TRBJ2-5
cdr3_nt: TGCGCCAGCAGCTGGGGCGTAGGGCACCTATACTTC
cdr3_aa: CASSWGVGHLYF

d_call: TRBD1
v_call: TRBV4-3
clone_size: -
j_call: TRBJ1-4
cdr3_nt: TGCGCCAGCAGCCAAGATCCGGGGGCAGGGGGCGGGGCTAATGAAAAACTGTTTTTT
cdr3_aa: CASSQDPGAGGGANEKLFF

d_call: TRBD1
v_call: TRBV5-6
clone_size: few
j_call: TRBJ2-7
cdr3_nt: TGTGCCAGCAGCTTGGCCGGGACAGGGGTGAACGAGCAGTACTTC
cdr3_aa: CASSLAGTGVNEQYF

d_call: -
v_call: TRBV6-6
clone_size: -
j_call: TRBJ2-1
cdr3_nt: TGTGCCAGCAGGTACCCTTTCGGCGGCAATGAGCAGTTCTTC
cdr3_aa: CASRYPFGGNEQFF

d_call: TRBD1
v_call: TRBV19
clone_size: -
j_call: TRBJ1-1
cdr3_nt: TGTGCCAGTAGTATAGAGACAGGGAAAGCTTTCTTT
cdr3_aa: CASSIETGKAFF

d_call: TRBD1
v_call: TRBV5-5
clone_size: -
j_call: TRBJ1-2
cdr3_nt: TGTGCCAGCAGCTTGGGGGACAGGGTCGTCTATGGCTACACCTTC
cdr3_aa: CASSLGDRVVYGYTF

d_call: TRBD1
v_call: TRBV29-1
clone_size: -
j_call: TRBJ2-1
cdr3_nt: TGCAGCGTGGGTGGGGGACAGGGGTACAATGAGCAGTTCTTC
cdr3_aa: CSVGGGQGYNEQFF

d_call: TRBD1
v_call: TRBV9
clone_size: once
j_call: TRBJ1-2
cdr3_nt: TGTGCCAGCAGCGCCACAGGGGCCCCTCTGGCGACCTTC
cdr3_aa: CASSATGAPLATF

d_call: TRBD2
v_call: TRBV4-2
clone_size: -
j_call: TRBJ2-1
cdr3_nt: TGTGCCAGCAGCCAAGCAGCGACTAGCGGGGGTTACAATGAGCAGTTCTTC
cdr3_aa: CASSQAATSGGYNEQFF

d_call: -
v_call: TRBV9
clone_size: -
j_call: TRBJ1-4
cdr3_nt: TGTGCCAGCAGCCCACGAGCGGACGCATATGAAAAACTGTTTTTT
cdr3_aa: CASSPRADAYEKLFF

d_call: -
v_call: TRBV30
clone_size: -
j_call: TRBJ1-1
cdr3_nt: TGTGCCTGGAGCGGGAACATCCCGTCAGAAGCTTTCTTT
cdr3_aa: CAWSGNIPSEAFF

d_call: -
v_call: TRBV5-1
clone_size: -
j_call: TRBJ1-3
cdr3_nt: TGCGCCAGCAGCTTGGAAGGGGGATCTGGAAACACCATATATTTT
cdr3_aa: CASSLEGGSGNTIYF

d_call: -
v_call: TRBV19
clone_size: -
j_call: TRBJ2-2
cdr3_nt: TGTGCCAGTAGTATGAGTGGAGTGGCCGGGGAGCTGTTTTTT
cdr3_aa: CASSMSGVAGELFF

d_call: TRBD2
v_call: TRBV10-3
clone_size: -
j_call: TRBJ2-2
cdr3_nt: TGTGCCATCAGTGTTGCTAGCGGCGGGGAGCTGTTTTTT
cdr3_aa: CAISVASGGELFF

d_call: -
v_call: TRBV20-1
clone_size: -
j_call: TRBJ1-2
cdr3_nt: TGCAGTGCTAGTATAACAGGGAATTACGACTATGGCTACACCTTC
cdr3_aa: CSASITGNYDYGYTF

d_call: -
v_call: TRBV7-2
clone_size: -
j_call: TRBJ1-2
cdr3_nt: TGTGCCAGCAGCTTAGCGAACAGGGACGGTGGCTACACCTTC
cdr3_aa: CASSLANRDGGYTF

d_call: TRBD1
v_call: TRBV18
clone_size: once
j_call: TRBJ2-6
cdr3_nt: TGTGCCAGCTCACCTTTTGAGACAGGGGTCTCTGGGGCCAACGTCCTGACTTTC
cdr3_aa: CASSPFETGVSGANVLTF

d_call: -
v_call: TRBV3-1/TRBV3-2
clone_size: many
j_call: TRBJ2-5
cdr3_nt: TGTGCCAGCAGCCAACCCGACAGGTACCAAGAGACCCAGTACTTC
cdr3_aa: CASSQPDRYQETQYF

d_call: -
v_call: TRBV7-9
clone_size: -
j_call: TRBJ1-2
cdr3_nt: TGTGCCAGCAGCTTTTTAGTCTTCGGCTACACCTTC
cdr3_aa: CASSFLVFGYTF

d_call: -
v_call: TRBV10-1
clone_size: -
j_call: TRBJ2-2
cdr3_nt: TGCGCCAGCAATAGACGGGGAGGTGGGTGCGGGGAGCTGTTTTTT
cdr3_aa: CASNRRGGGCGELFF

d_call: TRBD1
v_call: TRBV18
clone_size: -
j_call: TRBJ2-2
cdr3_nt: TGTGCCAGCTCTCTACAGGGGGCGCGGGCAAACACCGGGGAGCTGTTTTTT
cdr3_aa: CASSLQGARANTGELFF

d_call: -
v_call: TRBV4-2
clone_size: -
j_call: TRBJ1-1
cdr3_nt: TGTGCCAGCAGCCCCGTTCAGGGTGTGAACACTGAAGCTTTCTTT
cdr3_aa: CASSPVQGVNTEAFF

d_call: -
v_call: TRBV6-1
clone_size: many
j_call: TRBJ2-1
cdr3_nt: TGTGCCAGCAGTGAACGTAGGAGGGGCAATGAGCAGTTCTTC
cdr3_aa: CASSERRRGNEQFF

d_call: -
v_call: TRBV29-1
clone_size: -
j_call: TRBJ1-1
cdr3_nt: TGCAGCGACCAAGGTTGGGGGGGAAGGACTGAAGCTTTCTTT
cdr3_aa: CSDQGWGGRTEAFF

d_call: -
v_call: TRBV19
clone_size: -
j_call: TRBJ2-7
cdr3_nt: TGTGCCAGTAGTATAGAGGAGGGGGCGAGTTACGAGCAGTACTTC
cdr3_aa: CASSIEEGASYEQYF

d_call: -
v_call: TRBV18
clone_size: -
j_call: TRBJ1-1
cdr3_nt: TGTGCCAGCTCACCAAGGAGGGGTGGGGACACTGAAGCTTTCTTT
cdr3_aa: CASSPRRGGDTEAFF

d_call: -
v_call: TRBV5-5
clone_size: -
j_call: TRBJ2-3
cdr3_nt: TGTGCCAGCATCCTTGCGGCTGCAGATACGCAGTATTTT
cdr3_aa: CASILAAADTQYF

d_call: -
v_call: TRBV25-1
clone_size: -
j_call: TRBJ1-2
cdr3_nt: TGTGCCAGCAGTGAATACGACTCCTATGGCTACACCTTC
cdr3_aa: CASSEYDSYGYTF